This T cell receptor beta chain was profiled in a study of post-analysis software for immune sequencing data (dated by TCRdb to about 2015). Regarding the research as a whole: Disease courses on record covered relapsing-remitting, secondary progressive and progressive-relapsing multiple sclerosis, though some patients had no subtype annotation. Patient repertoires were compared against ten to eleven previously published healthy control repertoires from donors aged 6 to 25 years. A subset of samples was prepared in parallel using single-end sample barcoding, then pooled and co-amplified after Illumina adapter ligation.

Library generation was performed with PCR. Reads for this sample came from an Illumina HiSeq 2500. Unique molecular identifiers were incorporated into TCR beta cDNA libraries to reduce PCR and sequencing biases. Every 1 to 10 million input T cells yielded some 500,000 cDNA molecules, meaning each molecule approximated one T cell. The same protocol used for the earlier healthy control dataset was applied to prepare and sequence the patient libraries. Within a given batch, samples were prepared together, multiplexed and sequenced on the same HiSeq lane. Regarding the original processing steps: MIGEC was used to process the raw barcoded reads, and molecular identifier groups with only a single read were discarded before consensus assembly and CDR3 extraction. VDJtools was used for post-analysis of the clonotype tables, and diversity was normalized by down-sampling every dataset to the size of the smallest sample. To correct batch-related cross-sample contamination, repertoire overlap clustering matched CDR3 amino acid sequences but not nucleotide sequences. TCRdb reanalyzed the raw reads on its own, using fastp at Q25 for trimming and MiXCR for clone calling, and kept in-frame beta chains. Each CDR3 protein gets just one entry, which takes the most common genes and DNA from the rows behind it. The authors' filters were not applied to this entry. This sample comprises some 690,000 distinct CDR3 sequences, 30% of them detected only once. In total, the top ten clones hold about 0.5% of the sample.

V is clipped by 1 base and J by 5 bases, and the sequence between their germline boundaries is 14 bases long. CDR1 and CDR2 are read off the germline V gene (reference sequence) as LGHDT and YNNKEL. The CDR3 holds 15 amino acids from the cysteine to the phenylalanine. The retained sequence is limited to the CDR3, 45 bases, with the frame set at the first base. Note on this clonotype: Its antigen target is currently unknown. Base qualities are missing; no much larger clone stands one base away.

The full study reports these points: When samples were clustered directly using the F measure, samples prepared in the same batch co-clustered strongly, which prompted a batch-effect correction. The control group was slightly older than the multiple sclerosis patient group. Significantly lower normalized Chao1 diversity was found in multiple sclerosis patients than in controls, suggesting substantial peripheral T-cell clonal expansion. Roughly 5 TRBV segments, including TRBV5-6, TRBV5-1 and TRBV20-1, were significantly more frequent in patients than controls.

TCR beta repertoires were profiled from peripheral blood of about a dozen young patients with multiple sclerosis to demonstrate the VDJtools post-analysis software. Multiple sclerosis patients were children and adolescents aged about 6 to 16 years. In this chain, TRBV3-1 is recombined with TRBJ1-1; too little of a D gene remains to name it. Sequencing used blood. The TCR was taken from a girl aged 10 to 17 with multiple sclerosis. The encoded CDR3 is CASSQGAVGWTEAFF. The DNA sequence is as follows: TGTGCCAGCAGCCAAGGGGCGGTCGGGTGGACTGAAGCTTTCTTT. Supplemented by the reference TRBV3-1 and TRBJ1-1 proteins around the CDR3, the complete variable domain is DTAVSQTPKYLVTQMGNDKSIKCEQNLGHDTMYWYKQDSKKFLKIMFSYNNKELIINETVPNRFSPKSPDKAHLNLHINSLELGDSAVYFCASSQGAVGWTEAFFGQGTRLTVV.